This T cell receptor beta chain was captured by sequencing in a study of cytomegalovirus exposure and HLA in healthy donors (TCRdb year 2017). Notes on the research overall: According to an earlier analysis of 550 to 750 of the donors, roughly 180 million T cells yielded some 120 million unique TCR beta sequences and less than 300 Gb of sequence data. Along with the roughly 610-subject first cohort, a separate validation cohort of some 130 different subjects was used. Across around 400 genotyped donors of the cohort, an average of approximately 220,000 unique TCR beta nucleotide sequences per donor were sequenced, and roughly a sixth of those sequences were non-productive. In the later analysis, no new phenotypic data were used to find candidate immune exposures; instead, reliance was placed on TCR beta sequences and their occurrence across donors. A later genetic analysis took genome-wide SNP genotypes for about three fifths of the roughly 700 donors and used that subset as a discovery cohort. About 280 gigabases of sequencing data and 78 million or so unique TCR sequences were included in an early release covering roughly 700 HLA-typed donors. The study aimed to test whether cataloging public T cell receptors could reveal signatures of past pathogen exposure. Roughly 5 DR-DQ haplotypes were handled as single units for association and clustering because linkage in the cohort was strong. HLA typing included class I and class II loci at four-digit resolution. To predict cytomegalovirus infection status, the study combined high-throughput TCR immunosequencing, statistical association of individual TCRs with disease status, and machine learning. Among the roughly 380 genotyped donors, approximately 76% belonged to the genetic ancestry cluster associated with self-reported Caucasian donors. In an earlier analysis of 550 to 700 of the donors, high-throughput TCR beta sequencing was used to judge whether each TCR beta V gene segment behaved as functional or pseudogenic. Typing coverage varied by locus: roughly 620-640 donors for A, B, C, DRB1 and DQB1; 500 to 550 for DQA1; approximately 570 for DPA1; 400 to 480 for DPB1. All discovery cohort repertoires had been generated on a single sequencing platform. Donor age, sex, ethnicity and CMV serostatus were collected together with the repertoire data. The study profiled the T cell repertoires of about 640 subjects by immunosequencing and related them to cytomegalovirus serostatus. In a later analysis, previously published TCR beta repertoires from 550 to 700 donors were re-analyzed and high-resolution HLA genotyping was added so that TCR occurrence patterns could be studied.

In total, roughly 670 healthy bone marrow donors made up the cohort. Cohort members were all nominally healthy when sampled, although unrecorded immune exposures were likely present. The donor was CMV seronegative and belonged to the group of several hundred seronegative cohort members. Every donor gave a peripheral blood sample, and the peripheral blood mononuclear cells from that sample were used for TCR beta sequencing. The Qiagen DNeasy Blood Extraction Kit was used to extract genomic DNA from the blood cell samples. Summary of the overall study and its limitations: Cytomegalovirus status was reported to be diagnosed by the classifier with high specificity and sensitivity in both the original and validation cohorts. A later analysis reported that several top co-occurrence clusters appeared linked to parvovirus B19, influenza, CMV and Epstein-Barr virus. A group of highly shared sequence variants was considered likely to be a technical artifact of the sequencing pipeline. Roughly uniform sequencing depth across donors was assumed in presence/absence analyses, although this assumption may not hold. Linkage disequilibrium might explain the correlated functional status among segregating V segments, but an unknown experimental factor could not be ruled out. A later analysis found that TCR association rates varied across HLA loci, with DRB1 alleles showing the most associated TCRs and HLA-C alleles the fewest. Immune exposure information for the cohort was limited to CMV serostatus. In a later analysis, around 17,000 TCR beta sequences were associated with specific HLA alleles at a false discovery rate of 0.05. It was suggested by the authors that the approach could potentially be generalized to other disease states and immunological phenotypes. While some public TCRs were present in many individuals, most TCR sequences turned up only very rarely across donors. When HLA alleles, especially DR and DQ, strongly co-occurred, TCR associations were difficult to assign to individual alleles. In the study, about 150 TCR beta chains were listed as associated with cytomegalovirus. According to a later analysis, most CMV-associated TCR beta chains appeared to be HLA-restricted, and the HLA associations seemed to be driven largely by CMV exposure. This cohort had only TCR beta chains sequenced, and the lack of alpha or paired-chain data limited which features could be detected. In vitro tests confirmed that a few of the cytomegalovirus-associated TCR beta chains recognize cytomegalovirus antigens. The 87-base-pair reads could not distinguish some IMGT-functional V segments, including TRBV6-2 and TRBV6-3, so those segments were excluded. Because counts were too low, about 15 rarely observed V segments, including chromosome 9 orphons, were left out of the earlier analysis of 587 of the donors. In a later analysis, HLA-associated TCR beta chains were found to be more clonally expanded and to have lower generation probabilities than equally common non-associated chains. In a later genetic analysis, fewer N-insertions in productive TCRs were reported among donors in an Asian-associated ancestry cluster than the roughly 700-donor mean. Because HLA typing was unavailable for some donors at each locus, only the typed subset was used in association tests. V-gene and J-gene trimming of TCR beta chains was associated with a missense DCLRE1C variant in a later genetic analysis, and the association was replicated in an independent cohort. An earlier analysis of some 590 of the donors showed that most TCR beta V segments appeared in productive rearrangements either about 87% or about 30% of the time, which broadly matched IMGT annotations. A further reported finding was that TCR beta sequences accurately predicted the HLA-A and HLA-B alleles for most subjects in the first cohort.

Libraries were prepared through the immunoSEQ multiplex PCR assay. A mixture of 60 forward primers for TCR Vbeta segments and 13 reverse primers for TCR Jbeta segments was used in the multiplex PCR. The CDR3 region of rearranged TCR beta genes was amplified from genomic DNA with a multiplex PCR assay. The Illumina HiSeq System was used to sequence the amplified TCR beta libraries as 87-base-pair reads. From the authors' description of their analysis: A later analysis counted tens of millions of unique TCR beta chains across the 666 repertoires, and about 10 million of these chains were shared by at least two donors. A nearest-neighbor algorithm error-corrected the raw reads and collapsed the reads into unique sequences, merging closely related sequences to remove PCR and sequencing errors. V, D and J gene segments were assigned by aligning CDR3 sequences to IMGT reference sequences. For a sequence to be retained, a match of at least six nucleotides was required to both a V gene segment and a J gene segment. A rearrangement was called productive if the CDR3 had no stop codons and remained in frame with V and J, and every other rearrangement was called non-productive. Following IMGT convention, CDR3 was defined as the stretch from the second conserved V-encoded cysteine to the conserved J-encoded phenylalanine. In an earlier analysis of approximately 500 of the donors, sequences lacking an unambiguous match to a single V gene segment were excluded. An earlier analysis of 587 of the donors called V segments functional above 56.7% productive rearrangements and segregating when the between-donor standard deviation exceeded 5%. To diagnose cytomegalovirus status from the catalog of TCR beta chain sequences, a statistical classification framework was built. In a later analysis, V and J genes were assigned by comparing TCR nucleotide sequences against IMGT/GENE-DB human TR gene sequences. In a later analysis, CDR3 sequences and most-parsimonious VDJ recombination scenarios were assigned using the TCRdist pipeline. In a later analysis, each TCR beta chain was defined by its CDR3 amino acid sequence together with its V-gene family, and reads without a unique V-gene family were excluded. In a later analysis, around 600 highly shared, low-generation-probability nucleotide sequences were removed to address suspected cross-contamination and a sequencing artifact. A later analysis calculated a clonal expansion index for each public chain from normalized within-repertoire ranks of inferred template counts. A later analysis computed generation probabilities with a VDJ recombination model fitted to out-of-frame rearrangements, and checked the results against IGoR. A later analysis scored TCR-TCR, TCR-HLA and TCR-CMV co-occurrence with hypergeometric tests, applying a repertoire-size bias correction to TCR pairs. To estimate false discovery rates, a later analysis permuted the HLA or CMV assignments 20 times. In a later analysis, co-occurring TCRs were grouped with DBSCAN, and TCRdist sequence similarity was added when clustering was performed within HLA-allele-positive subsets. For co-occurrence clustering, repertoires with fewer than 30,000 or more than 120,000 public chains were excluded, along with five or six repertoires with anomalous nucleotide sharing. This is the immuneACCESS table as TCRdb keeps it, with only in-frame sequences that have V and J called. A part of the clones is gone; compared with another copy, unresolved V genes explain less than half, and the rest is unexplained. V and J calls and clone size follow that table, whereas D and trimming were derived from the DNA. The sample table holds about 98,000 clones, of which about 74% were seen once. Together, the top ten hold approximately 1.8% of the sample.

Reading from cysteine to phenylalanine, the CDR3 counts 16 amino acids. Only the CDR3 DNA is retained, 48 bases long and in frame from the first base. Germline trimming amounts to 2 bases on V and 0 bases on J, with 5 as the count of junction bases outside the gene matches. CDR1 and CDR2 are drawn from the germline V gene: SGHDT, YYEEEE. In regard to this clone: This receptor's antigen is unknown. No much larger clone exists at a distance of one base, and base qualities are not known.

Sequenced input: PBMCs. Recombination joined TRBV5-6 with TRBJ1-1; TRBD1 agrees with 9 junctional bases. The sequence derives from a male donor in good health and CMV-seronegative. The nucleotide sequence is given as TGTGCCAGCAGCTTAACCGGGACAGGGATGAACACTGAAGCTTTCTTT. Its protein is CASSLTGTGMNTEAFF.